This T cell receptor (beta chain) was recovered during a study of OX40 agonist ivuxolimab in advanced cancers. Background on the study: Three patients responded partially, comprising one with hepatocellular carcinoma and two with cutaneous melanoma. Study-wide results and caveats: No determination was made of the antigen specificity of the expanded peripheral T cells.

Worth noting for this clone: Its antigen is unidentified.

The data were produced by immunoSEQ multiplex PCR, yet TCRdb's version contains in-frame clones alone and is incomplete. The sample records over 150,000 clones, 85% to 95% being singletons. From germline, CDR1 is MNHEY and CDR2 SVGAGI. This CDR3 spans 15 amino acids. J lost 10 bases, V lost 2 bases, and 8 bases had no gene match. V usage is TRBV6-5 and J usage is TRBJ2-1, with 10 bases identical to TRBD2. This receptor was identified in an adult with an advanced solid tumor such as melanoma, head and neck, liver or kidney cancer. The specimen was CD4+ or CD8+ T cells sorted from blood, collected in a trial of the OX40 agonist ivuxolimab. CDR3 sequence reads: CASSYVPSGGVEQFF. CDR3 DNA: TGTGCCAGCAGTTACGTCCCTAGCGGGGGAGTAGAGCAGTTCTTC.